This record looks at one T cell receptor beta chain sequence and its context. Sequencing was performed with immunoSEQ multiplex PCR; in TCRdb, only in-frame clones are kept and a portion is missing. The data show 140,000 or so clones, around four fifths seen once. In germline, CDR1 is LNHDA, CDR2 SQIVND (reference sequence). Trimming removed 1 base from V and 8 bases from J, with 12 bases in between. The CDR3 consists of 13 residues. This entry is derived from a study of blood T cell repertoires in COVID-19. Study summary: Sites in the United States, Italy and Spain provided acute and convalescent COVID-19 samples.

Sequencing was carried out using peripheral blood. The clonotype originates from a woman older than 75 with acute or convalescent COVID-19. The rearrangement uses TRBV19 and TRBJ2-7, with TRBD2 as a possible D gene (6 bases). DNA for the CDR3: TGTGCCAGTAGTATAGTGGGGGGATCCCAGCAGTACTTC. As protein: CASSIVGGSQQYF.